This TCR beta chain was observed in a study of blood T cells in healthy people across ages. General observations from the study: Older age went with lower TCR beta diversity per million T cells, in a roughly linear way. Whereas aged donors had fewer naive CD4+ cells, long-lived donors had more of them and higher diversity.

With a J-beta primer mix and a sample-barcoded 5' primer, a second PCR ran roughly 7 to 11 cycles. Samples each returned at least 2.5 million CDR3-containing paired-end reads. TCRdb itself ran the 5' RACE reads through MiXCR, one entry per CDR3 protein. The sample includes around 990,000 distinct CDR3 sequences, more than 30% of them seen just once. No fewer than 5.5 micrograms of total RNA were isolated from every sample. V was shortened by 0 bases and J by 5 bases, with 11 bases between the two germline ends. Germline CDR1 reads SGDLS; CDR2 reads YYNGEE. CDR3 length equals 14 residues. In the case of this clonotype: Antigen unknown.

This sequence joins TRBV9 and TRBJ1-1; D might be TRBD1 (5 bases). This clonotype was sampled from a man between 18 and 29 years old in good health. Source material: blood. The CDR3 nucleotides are TGTGCCAGCAGCGTAGAATCAGGGTCGACTGAAGCTTTCTTT. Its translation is CASSVESGSTEAFF.